Given below is one T cell receptor (beta chain) in context. No antigen is known for it. Per-nucleotide qualities are absent, and no much larger clonotype sits a single base away. Libraries were built with 5' RACE. Sequencing relied on an Illumina HiSeq 2500. A second roughly 6 to 12 cycle PCR used a sample-barcoded 5' primer and a J-beta primer mix. A template-switch 5' adaptor carrying 12 random nucleotides introduced a unique molecular identifier onto each TCR beta cDNA molecule. Each sample yielded at least 2.5 million CDR3-containing paired-end reads. The Mint cDNA synthesis kit, primed by a TRBC-specific oligonucleotide, was used to synthesize first-strand cDNA from all RNA. Following uracil-DNA glycosylase treatment, a first 18-cycle PCR with universal primers M1SS and BC2_uni_R was performed on all cDNA. The authors processed their data as follows. For normalization, 1 million high-quality reads were randomly selected from each sample, with every read carrying a distinct molecular identifier. Reads with shared molecular identifiers were discarded instead of being binned into consensus sequences. MiTCR, with a Q25 quality threshold and the strictest error-elimination algorithm, was used for CDR3 identification, clonotype clustering and error correction. Lower-bound total TCR beta diversity was estimated with a nonparametric unseen species model using Euler transformation. TCRdb handled the public reads itself, with Q25 trimming in fastp and clone calling in MiXCR, and kept productive beta chains. Rows with one shared CDR3 protein collapse into an entry with the most common genes and DNA. The V and J calls were not made by the authors but by TCRdb's processing. The sample table shows more than 500,000 distinct CDR3 sequences, and 27% are seen once. Of the sample, approximately 3.6% falls within the top ten clones.

This record belongs to a study of blood T cells in healthy people across ages (dated by TCRdb to between 2015 and 2016). For context, the study as a whole: Template switching captured roughly one uniquely barcoded TCR beta cDNA molecule per two T cells in model experiments. Using deep sequencing normalized with unique cDNA molecular identifiers, the study measured how TCR beta repertoire diversity changes with age. The donors were split into four age groups: young (average 16 years), middle-aged (about 40), aged (over 55) and long-lived (approximately 80). Using the same blood draw, the study looked at two additional independent replicas of 1 million unique cDNA reads for two donors, one aged 18 to 29 and the other aged 80 or older.

The research as a whole found: There was a strong correlation between observed TCR beta diversity and the percentage of naive T cells measured by flow cytometry. Compared with the aged group, more naive CD4+ T cells, fewer expanded clones and increased TCR diversity were shown by the long-lived group, suggesting age selection. Because profiling used bulk unsorted PBMCs, naive and antigen-experienced compartments could not be compared conclusively. Donor CMV infection status was unknown, potentially confounding age-related changes in expanded clonotypes. Estimates of total diversity based on one million sequenced T cells were regarded as lower bounds and as underestimates. As age increased, observed TCR beta diversity per million T cells dropped in a roughly linear way, and a significant reduction was already evident by age roughly 36.

Donors were under 40 systemically healthy Caucasian individuals from Russia aged roughly 6 to 95 years. About 10 milliliters of peripheral blood were collected from each donor into EDTA-treated Vacutainer tubes. Ficoll-Paque density-gradient centrifugation was used to isolate PBMCs, with at least 6 million per sample. Total RNA, at least 6 micrograms per sample, was extracted from PBMCs with Trizol reagent. Naive CD45RAhigh/CD27high T cell percentages were measured by flow cytometry on a PBMC aliquot from every donor. The same sample was also used in a study of T cells of mothers and their children. The second study, in turn, reports: Nine systemically healthy Caucasian individuals served as donors, namely three mothers together with their six children. cDNA synthesis used all of the extracted RNA, with 1.5 ug of RNA in each 15 ul reaction. In the second PCR, the M1S primer introduced both the sample barcodes and 2-4 random nucleotides. Over 10 million TCR beta CDR3 reads came from each mother, compared with some 3 million reads from each child. In both related and unrelated pairs, thymic selection shapes the output of TCR recombination in a similar way, with inherited differences having only a minor effect. Related mother-child pairs always showed normalized repertoire overlap that was slightly higher than in unrelated mother-child pairs, though the difference was never significant. With a sensitivity of approximately 100 clones per million clonotypes, no persistent microchimeric T cell clones were detected. In the study, deep NGS was used to compare the TCR beta repertoires of mothers and children, and features distinguishing related mother-child pairs from unrelated individuals were sought. The mean age was around 40 +/- 4 years for the mothers and approximately 11 +/- 4 years for the children. After adapter ligation with NEBNext reagents, the libraries were sequenced on Illumina HiSeq 2000 with 100+100 nt paired-end reads. To prevent cross-contamination, the mother and child libraries were prepared a month apart and were sequenced in separate runs. For each donor, between about 500,000 and 2,200,000 distinct TCR beta clonotypes were identified. Naive TCR beta clonotypes were estimated from low-frequency clonotypes matched to each donor's FACS-determined naive share, without sorting.

The sequence derives from a boy under 10 years old in good health. Source material: blood.

The DNA reads as follows: TGCAGTGCTAGAGCCGCAGGACAGGAGGGAGCCAAAAACATTCAGTACTTC. This encodes CSARAAGQEGAKNIQYF. The chain is made from TRBV20-1 and TRBJ2-4; TRBD1 is a possible D gene, resting on 7 matching bases. There are 17 amino acids in the CDR3, from cysteine to phenylalanine inclusive. The CDR3 DNA has 51 bases and is translated from base 1. Trimming removed 1 base from V and 0 bases from J, leaving 16 bases between the germline ends. Looking up the germline V gene (reference sequence) yields CDR1 DFQATT and CDR2 SNEGSKA.